These T cell receptor beta chains were read from a single sample in a study of T-cell reconstitution after alpha-beta-depleted transplantation in children. TCRdb passed the PCR reads through MiXCR, listing each CDR3 protein once. This sample has approximately 490,000 distinct CDR3 sequences, with over 9.5% found just once. The sequences come from PBMCs, collected before TCRalphabeta/CD19-depleted stem cell transplant. The receptor source for this set is a child aged 2-15 years with inherited bone marrow failure, due to receive a stem cell transplant. Both conserved end residues are part of each CDR3. A D gene is named only where the DNA matches it firmly. Only part of the rows carry a size: once, few, many, or a class if the clone is expanded.

V gene: TRBV20-1; clone size: few; J gene: TRBJ2-7; D gene: TRBD2; CDR3 length: 17; CDR3 DNA: TGCAGTGCTACAACGGGAGGGCGAATACACGGGGGTTACGAGCAGTACTTC; CDR3 protein: CSATTGGRIHGGYEQYF
V gene: TRBV4-3; clone size: NA; J gene: TRBJ2-7; D gene: NA; CDR3 length: 18; CDR3 DNA: TGCGCCAGCAGCCAAGAATCCTTCCCAGGGAAAGAGTCCTACGAGCAGTACTTC; CDR3 protein: CASSQESFPGKESYEQYF
V gene: TRBV5-1; clone size: NA; J gene: TRBJ2-7; D gene: TRBD2; CDR3 length: 16; CDR3 DNA: TGCGCCAGCAGCTCCTTAACTAGCGGGAGGGCGGATGAGCAGTACTTC; CDR3 protein: CASSSLTSGRADEQYF
V gene: TRBV4-3; clone size: many; J gene: TRBJ1-3; D gene: NA; CDR3 length: 14; CDR3 DNA: TGCGCCAGCAGCAAGACTCTCTCTGGAAACACCATATATTTT; CDR3 protein: CASSKTLSGNTIYF
V gene: TRBV4-2; clone size: many; J gene: TRBJ2-1; D gene: TRBD2; CDR3 length: 16; CDR3 DNA: TGTGCCAGCAGCCAAGAGGGCGGGAGGGCCGGAGATGAGCAGTTCTTC; CDR3 protein: CASSQEGGRAGDEQFF
V gene: TRBV24-1; clone size: many; J gene: TRBJ2-1; D gene: TRBD2; CDR3 length: 17; CDR3 DNA: TGTGCCACCAGTGATTCCTATTTAGCGGGAGGGGAGAATGAGCAGTTCTTC; CDR3 protein: CATSDSYLAGGENEQFF
V gene: TRBV29-1; clone size: many; J gene: TRBJ2-7; D gene: TRBD2; CDR3 length: 12; CDR3 DNA: TGCAGCGTAGCGGGAGGGGGAAGGCAGCAGTACTTC; CDR3 protein: CSVAGGGRQQYF
V gene: TRBV12-3/TRBV12-4; clone size: many; J gene: TRBJ1-1; D gene: NA; CDR3 length: 11; CDR3 DNA: TGTGCCAGCAGTTTTTTTACTGAAGCTTTCTTT; CDR3 protein: CASSFFTEAFF
V gene: TRBV5-4; clone size: NA; J gene: TRBJ1-4; D gene: TRBD1; CDR3 length: 16; CDR3 DNA: TGTGCCAGCAGCTTGGACAGGGGGGGCACTAATGAAAAACTGTTTTTT; CDR3 protein: CASSLDRGGTNEKLFF
V gene: TRBV12-3/TRBV12-4; clone size: many; J gene: TRBJ1-1; D gene: NA; CDR3 length: 15; CDR3 DNA: TGTGCCAGCAGTCTACCTCTAGGGACAAAGACTGAAGCTTTCTTT; CDR3 protein: CASSLPLGTKTEAFF
V gene: TRBV12-3/TRBV12-4; clone size: many; J gene: TRBJ1-1; D gene: NA; CDR3 length: 17; CDR3 DNA: TGTGCCAGCAGTTTCCGTACGCAGCAGGGGAAATTAACTGAAGCTTTCTTT; CDR3 protein: CASSFRTQQGKLTEAFF
V gene: TRBV16; clone size: many; J gene: TRBJ2-1; D gene: TRBD1; CDR3 length: 15; CDR3 DNA: TGTGCCAGCAGCCATACGCCAGGGGGTGGCGATGAGCAGTTCTTC; CDR3 protein: CASSHTPGGGDEQFF
V gene: TRBV27; clone size: many; J gene: TRBJ2-1; D gene: NA; CDR3 length: 14; CDR3 DNA: TGTGCCAGCAGAGAGAGGGACAGCGGGTCAGGTTTGATCTTC; CDR3 protein: CASRERDSGSGLIF